This T cell receptor (beta chain) was identified in a study of blood T cells in healthy people across ages. Findings and limits, study-wide: Across samples, TCR beta diversity tracked strongly with naive T cell percentage.

There are a few counts of this clonotype. Its antigen is still unknown. It was with a sample-barcoded 5' primer and a J-beta primer mix that a second PCR of about 7 to 12 cycles was run. Every individual sample yielded 2.5 million or more paired-end reads (each containing CDR3). TCRdb called the 5' RACE reads again in MiXCR, with one record for every CDR3 protein. The table has some 1.5 million distinct CDR3 sequences, approximately 30% seen once. Germline lookup yields CDR1 DFQATT and CDR2 SNEGSKA (reference sequence). The CDR3 runs 14 residues. This sequence joins TRBV20-1 and TRBJ1-5, with TRBD1 identical over 12 bases. Sequencing was performed on blood. The origin of this receptor is a woman in her thirties in good health. CDR3 in DNA: TGCAGCGGGACAGGGGGCTCCTCCAATCAGCCCCAGCATTTT. Protein product: CSGTGGSSNQPQHF.